Listed below are T cell receptor beta chains from one sample, sequenced in a study of cytomegalovirus exposure and HLA in healthy donors. The method was immunoSEQ multiplex PCR; TCRdb's version includes in-frame clones alone and lacks a portion of them. Of 110,000 or so clones listed, approximately 88% were seen once; the top ten hold approximately 1.8%. Sample: PBMCs. Receptors originate from a man in his late teens or twenties in good health and CMV-seronegative. Each CDR3 is given with its conserved first and last residue. The D gene is left open where the match is weak. Part of the rows lack a size; the others show once, few, many or a class for expanded clones.

CASSSGDRYMNTEAFF,TGTGCCAGCAGTTCCGGGGACAGATACATGAACACTGAAGCTTTCTTT,.,TRBV28,TRBD1,TRBJ1-1
CASSKRSGGPETQYF,TGTGCCAGCAGCAAACGATCGGGGGGGCCAGAGACCCAGTACTTC,.,TRBV7-2,TRBD2,TRBJ2-5
CASRAGTGLMNTEAFF,TGTGCCAGCAGGGCCGGGACAGGCCTGATGAACACTGAAGCTTTCTTT,.,TRBV28,TRBD1,TRBJ1-1
CASSSPAVLAKNIQYF,TGTGCCAGCAGTTCCCCAGCGGTTCTAGCCAAAAACATTCAGTACTTC,.,TRBV28,.,TRBJ2-4
CASSQAGGTYEQYF,TGTGCCAGCAGCCAAGCGGGAGGGACCTACGAGCAGTACTTC,.,TRBV11-1,TRBD2,TRBJ2-7
CASARPDSWSTDTQYF,TGTGCCAGCGCACGGCCGGACAGCTGGAGCACAGATACGCAGTATTTT,.,TRBV5-6,.,TRBJ2-3
CASSVATGAGNEQYF,TGTGCCAGCAGCGTAGCTACGGGTGCGGGGAACGAGCAGTACTTC,few,TRBV9,.,TRBJ2-7
CASSPPFRGQFHEQYF,TGTGCCAGCAGTCCCCCCTTCAGGGGGCAATTCCACGAGCAGTACTTC,.,TRBV28,TRBD1,TRBJ2-7
CASSPTRPRDRGSDTQYF,TGCGCCAGCAGCCCCACGCGCCCTCGGGACAGGGGGTCAGATACGCAGTATTTT,few,TRBV5-1,TRBD1,TRBJ2-3
CAWRVPGQGHTGELFF,TGTGCCTGGAGAGTTCCGGGACAGGGACACACCGGGGAGCTGTTTTTT,.,TRBV30,TRBD1,TRBJ2-2
CASSILAGEQYF,TGTGCCAGTAGTATCTTAGCGGGGGAGCAGTACTTC,.,TRBV19,TRBD2,TRBJ2-7
CASSLASRSSGANVLTF,TGCGCCAGCAGCTTGGCATCACGTAGCTCTGGGGCCAACGTCCTGACTTTC,.,TRBV5-1,.,TRBJ2-6
CASRWGTEDNSPLHF,TGTGCCAGCAGATGGGGGACAGAAGATAATTCACCCCTCCACTTT,few,TRBV6-5,TRBD1,TRBJ1-6
CASRNHRDSASEF,TGTGCCAGCAGAAACCACCGGGATTCTGCTTCGGAGTTC,once,TRBV28,.,TRBJ2-7
CATSRDPGDWETQYF,TGTGCCACCAGCAGAGATCCGGGGGATTGGGAGACCCAGTACTTC,.,TRBV15,.,TRBJ2-5
CASSSGTGVLFF,TGTGCCAGCAGCTCCGGGACAGGCGTACTGTTTTTT,.,TRBV5-4,TRBD1,TRBJ1-4
CASSQGQGNYGYTF,TGTGCCAGCAGCCAGGGACAGGGGAACTATGGCTACACCTTC,.,TRBV7-2,TRBD1,TRBJ1-2
CSAISTEAFF,TGCAGTGCTATTTCGACTGAAGCTTTCTTT,.,TRBV20-1,.,TRBJ1-1